This TCR beta chain was sequenced for a study of graft-versus-host responses after intestinal transplantation. The overall study: Recipients across the board were started on anti-thymocyte globulin induction, then kept on tacrolimus and steroids for two to four years.

Using immunoSEQ multiplex PCR, the repertoire was profiled, and TCRdb retains in-frame clones only, with some absent. This sample carries about 71,000 clones, roughly 91% of them seen once, and the ten largest clones take approximately 1.3%. Note on this clone: The antigen is unknown.

The V gene end was trimmed by 0 bases and the J gene end by 2 bases; junction bases not matched to a gene: 5. The CDR3 contains 16 residues. Germline loops: CDR1 SGHDT, CDR2 YYEEEE. Findings and caveats of the study: The authors found GvH clones in recipient marrow, some appearing first in ileum or blood. The presence of high graft-versus-host to host-versus-graft clonal ratios in allografts characterized patients with graft-donor T cell macrochimerism.

The material was unstimulated CD8+ T cells sorted from spleen or lymph node cells, obtained before intestinal transplant. The chain employs TRBV5-6 and TRBJ2-3, with TRBD1 matching 8 bases. The TCR sequence derives from a human donor who received an intestinal transplant. The CDR3 loop reads CASSLARTGSTDTQYF. In DNA form, the CDR3 reads TGTGCCAGCAGCTTGGCCAGGACAGGGTCCACAGATACGCAGTATTTT.